Sequencing of this T cell receptor (beta chain) was carried out in a study of cytomegalovirus exposure and HLA in healthy donors. Points on this clone: Its antigen is unidentified.

Donors counted as nominally healthy when sampled, yet unrecorded immune exposures were likely. The PCR made use of 60 Vbeta and 13 Jbeta primers. Libraries were prepared by immunoSEQ multiplex PCR; TCRdb keeps only in-frame clonotypes and omits some of them. The sample consists of 130,000 to 150,000 clones, about 85% of them appearing once. Deletions cut 5 bases from V and 6 bases from J, with 23 bases between. The CDR3 totals 17 residues. CDR1 is SEHNR and CDR2 is FQNEAQ in the germline V gene (reference sequence). Whole-study findings and limits: Follow-up analysis seemed to connect common viral pathogens with several of the most significant clusters identified. Cytomegalovirus association was listed for around 180 TCR beta chains.

This receptor was obtained from a boy aged 2-9 years in good health and CMV-seronegative. The V and J genes are TRBV7-9 and TRBJ2-1; tentative D call: TRBD2 (6 bases). The sample was PBMCs. CDR3 amino acids: CASSPRGAGLIGNEQFF. In DNA form, the CDR3 reads TGTGCCAGCAGCCCGAGGGGAGCGGGTCTTATTGGCAATGAGCAGTTCTTC.